This TCR beta chain was observed in a study of blood T cell repertoires in COVID-19 (TCRdb year 2020). For the study in its entirety: The collaborator samples originated in the United States, Italy and Spain and spanned the acute and convalescent phases of COVID-19. The samples were drawn from the first 160 participants of the ongoing ImmuneRACE study and from 1,254 subjects provided by 6 global collaborators. Subjects who had been exposed to COVID-19, were actively infected with it, or had recovered from it provided the deeply sampled blood TCRbeta repertoires that made up the dataset. A freely available public database, intended as a resource for researchers studying the immune response to SARS-CoV-2, is where the repertoires were released. Where HLA class I and class II types were available, the types were taken from metadata supplied by the sample provider, not from assay-based typing. The material from the prospective study consisted of cDNA or gDNA derived from T cells, B-cell-depleted T cells, or PBMCs. Sample metadata almost always included a de-identified subject ID, COVID-19 status, age in years and sex. General conclusions and limits of the study: The amount of clinical and demographic metadata varied by source and participant and was provided uncurated.

As to this clone: Its antigen is not yet known. One base away there is no much larger clone; base qualities are not given.

In the prospective study, participants were roughly 18 to 100 years old, resided in about two dozen geographic areas of the United States, and were enrolled through a virtual design. To assign participants to cohorts, the prospective study relied on clinical history that participants themselves reported in a screening survey and a study questionnaire. For ImmuneRACE Cohort 3, a participant was defined as recovered based on two consecutive negative NP/OP PCR tests, clearance by a healthcare professional, or resolution of symptoms. In the prospective study, whole blood, serum and a nasopharyngeal or oropharyngeal swab were collected from each participant by mobile phlebotomists. Participants in the prospective study had the option to provide additional blood draws and questionnaires over a roughly 2-month period. Before DNA extraction, blood samples from the prospective study were shipped at room temperature or frozen.

The CDR1 and CDR2 encoded by the germline V gene (reference sequence) are SEHNR and FQNEAQ. The CDR3, cysteine through phenylalanine, is 14 amino acids long. The read is trimmed to its CDR3 DNA, 42 bases read in frame from base 1. V and J are truncated by 2 bases and 4 bases respectively, leaving an intervening sequence of 12 bases. TCRbeta CDR3 regions were amplified from genomic DNA by means of the immunoSEQ Assay, a bias-controlled multiplex PCR. The published analysis was carried out like this. The number of nucleated cells in each sample was estimated from the amplification of reference gene primers within the assay. To quantify the absolute abundance of each unique TCRbeta CDR3 rearrangement, sequence reads were collapsed and filtered. For each sample, productive Simpson clonality was calculated as the square root of Simpson's diversity index across productive rearrangements. Held by TCRdb, this immuneACCESS table contains in-frame sequences only and omits some clones. Under half of the omission traces to an unresolved V gene where checked; the cause of the rest is unknown. The DNA was the basis for D and trimming; V, J and clone size are from that table. The sample data list 350,000 to 450,000 clones, and 80% to 90% of these were observed just once. Of the sample, around 1.1% falls within the top ten clones.

The sequence was obtained from a man younger than 40 who had recovered from COVID-19. The chain is made from TRBV7-9 and TRBJ2-7; TRBD2 is possibly the D segment (6 matching bases). The sequencing input was PBMCs or T cells enriched from blood (not recorded which). Read as DNA, the sequence is TGTGCCAGCAGCTTACCCGGGGGACCTTACGAGCAGTACTTC. Translated, this is CASSLPGGPYEQYF. The CDR3, completed at both ends by the reference TRBV7-9 and TRBJ2-7 genes, gives the full variable domain DTGVSQNPRHKITKRGQNVTFRCDPISEHNRLYWYRQTLGQGPEFLTYFQNEAQLEKSRLLSDRFSAERPKGSFSTLEIQRTEQGDSAMYLCASSLPGGPYEQYFGPGTRLTVT.